One sample yielded the 30 T cell receptor beta chains listed below, sequenced in a study of identical twins. TCRdb recomputed calls from the 5' RACE reads with MiXCR, one row per CDR3 protein. The data contain approximately 500,000 distinct CDR3 sequences, 20% to 25% of them singletons. This sample was shared with a second study, whose subject was T cells expressing NK-cell markers.

Sequencing was carried out using CD4+ T cells sorted from blood. All receptors come from a woman aged 18-35 years in good health.

The V and J genes are TRBV11-2 and TRBJ2-2, with 10 bases fitting TRBD2. V lost 4 bases to trimming and J lost 0 bases; unmatched junction nucleotides: 8. This CDR3 spans 18 amino acids. Germline values: CDR1 SGHAT, CDR2 FQNNGV. The CDR3 nucleotides read TGTGCCAGCAGCTACCGGCTAGCGGGAGCTTCGAACACCGGGGAGCTGTTTTTT. Protein sequence: CASSYRLAGASNTGELFF.

The chain combines TRBV11-2 with TRBJ2-7, with unresolved D. This CDR3 has 15 residues. Trimming took off 2 bases at V and 1 base at J, with 12 bases between the two ends. Germline loops: CDR1 SGHAT, CDR2 FQNNGV. The CDR3 loop reads CASSLRFIPSYEQYF. The CDR3 nucleotides are TGTGCCAGCAGCTTAAGGTTCATTCCTTCCTACGAGCAGTACTTC. Using reference TRBV11-2 and TRBJ2-7 for the parts outside the CDR3, the full variable domain is EAGVAQSPRYKIIEKRQSVAFWCNPISGHATLYWYQQILGQGPKLLIQFQNNGVVDDSQLPKDRFSAERLKGVDSTLKIQPAKLEDSAVYLCASSLRFIPSYEQYFGPGTRLTVT.

This clonotype appeared a single time. The chain uses TRBV29-1 and TRBJ2-5; 7 bases match TRBD2. Germline-derived CDR1 and CDR2 are SQVTM and ANQGSEA. Trimming took 6 bases from V and 4 from J; bases not matched to a gene: 8. This CDR3 contains 13 residues. The DNA of the CDR3 is TGCAGCGTCCTTTGGGGGGGAGCAGAGACCCAGTACTTC. It yields the protein CSVLWGGAETQYF.

In its sample, this clonotype was seen a few times. The chain has TRBV20-1 and TRBJ2-1; 7 bases are shared with TRBD1. Germline CDR1 and CDR2: DFQATT and SNEGSKA (reference sequence). The CDR3 is made up of 14 amino acids. With V trimmed by 0 bases and J by 5 bases, 4 bases remained unmatched. The CDR3 region is CSARDWDSDNEQFF. In DNA, the CDR3 is TGCAGTGCTAGAGATTGGGACAGCGACAATGAGCAGTTCTTC.

The chain links TRBV3-1 to TRBJ2-2; D gene uncertain. Trimming took 0 bases from V and 5 from J, leaving 7 bases between them. CDR3 length: 14 amino acids. Germline lookup yields CDR1 LGHDT and CDR2 YNNKEL (reference sequence). CDR3 sequence reads: CASSQEWGTGELFF. The CDR3 bases are TGTGCCAGCAGCCAAGAGTGGGGAACCGGGGAGCTGTTTTTT.

This clonotype was counted only a few times. This chain uses TRBV12-3 or TRBV12-4 with TRBJ2-2; D may be TRBD1 (5 bases). This CDR3 is 16 amino acids long. The germline V and J ends were trimmed by 6 bases and 7 bases, with 21 bases remaining between them. The CDR3 loop reads CASRPEGVYLGGELFF. The CDR3 DNA is TGTGCCAGCAGGCCCGAAGGGGTCTATCTAGGCGGGGAGCTGTTTTTT.

The chain recombines TRBV10-3 with TRBJ2-5; 14 bases line up with TRBD2. The trim removed 11 bases at V and 3 bases at J, leaving 8 bases unmatched. The germline V gene encodes CDR1 ENHRY and CDR2 SYGVKD. The CDR3 length is 15 residues. Here the CDR3 DNA reads TGTGCCTCCCAGCCGACTAGCGGGGGGGAAGAGACCCAGTACTTC. This gives the protein CASQPTSGGEETQYF.

This chain connects TRBV24-1 to TRBJ2-4; 8 bases agree with TRBD1. V shed 3 bases and J 10 bases; nucleotides not matched to a gene: 10. From germline, CDR1 is KGHDR and CDR2 SFDVKD. There are 15 residues in the CDR3. CDR3 amino acids: CATSDPGQAWGIQYF. The CDR3 DNA follows: TGTGCCACCAGTGATCCGGGACAGGCCTGGGGTATTCAGTACTTC.

The chain uses TRBV6-1 and TRBJ2-7; tentative D call: TRBD2 (6 bases). Germline CDR1 reads MNHNS; CDR2 reads SASEGT. CDR3 length equals 16 residues. V lost 1 base and J 3 bases, leaving 16 bases between the germline ends. The CDR3 DNA follows: TGTGCCAGCAGTGAAGTTTCTCAGGGAGGAAACTACGAGCAGTACTTC. Amino acid sequence: CASSEVSQGGNYEQYF.

This clonotype was picked up many times. The chain couples TRBV29-1 to TRBJ2-7, with 8 nucleotides matching TRBD1. CDR1 is SQVTM, CDR2 ANQGSEA, per germline. This CDR3 is built from 14 residues. Germline trimming cut 7 bases from V and 3 bases from J; bases unmatched to any gene: 11. The chain's CDR3 is CSGGQGTGDYEQYF. The CDR3 DNA follows: TGCAGCGGGGGGCAAGGGACAGGTGACTACGAGCAGTACTTC.

At least ten counts were recorded for this clonotype. V gene TRBV4-3 combines with J gene TRBJ2-7; 12 bases fit TRBD2. The ends lost 1 base at V and 5 bases at J; junction bases unmatched: 6. Germline CDR1 and CDR2: LGHNA and YSLEER. The CDR3 contains 16 residues. The CDR3 coding sequence is TGCGCCAGCAGCCAAGGTCTAGCGGGAGGGAAGGACGAGCAGTACTTC. Protein product: CASSQGLAGGKDEQYF.

This clonotype was observed a few times. The V gene is TRBV30, the J gene TRBJ2-3; tentatively, D is TRBD2 (7 bases). The CDR3 has 15 residues. Between the trimmed V and J ends, which lost 0 bases and 5 bases, there was a span of 15 bases. CDR1 is GTSNPN and CDR2 is SVGIG in the germline V gene (reference sequence). The CDR3 loop reads CAWSVGGRGGDTQYF. The CDR3 bases are TGTGCCTGGAGTGTAGGGGGGCGCGGGGGAGATACGCAGTATTTT.

The V call is TRBV6-5, the J call TRBJ1-4; D is ambiguous. CDR3 length equals 11 residues. V was shortened by 2 bases and J by 8 bases, with 3 bases between the two germline ends. CDR1 and CDR2 (germline): MNHEY, SVGAGI. The CDR3, as DNA: TGTGCCAGCAGTTACGGGGAAAAACTGTTTTTT. Its protein is CASSYGEKLFF.

This clonotype was found a few times. This chain joins TRBV4-3 and TRBJ2-7, with D perhaps TRBD1 (5 bases). The CDR3 runs to 17 residues. Per the germline V gene, CDR1 is LGHNA and CDR2 is YSLEER. With 2 bases removed from V and 0 bases from J, the gap between germline ends came to 17 bases. CDR3 sequence reads: CASSQSSNRQYSYEQYF. In nucleotides, the CDR3 is TGCGCCAGCAGCCAAAGCAGCAATCGACAGTACTCCTACGAGCAGTACTTC.

This clonotype occurred a few times. J is TRBJ2-1 and V is TRBV2; weak D call: TRBD2 (5 bases). Trimming left V 7 bases short and J 10 bases short, with 14 bases between. This CDR3 has 12 residues. Germline CDR1 and CDR2: SNHLY and FYNNEI. CDR3 DNA sequence: TGTGCCAGCACTGGACTTGGGCGGGAGCAGTTCTTC. Residues: CASTGLGREQFF.

This clonotype was counted between two and nine times. The chain recombines TRBV20-1 with TRBJ1-4, with 9 bases fitting TRBD1. The CDR3 consists of 13 residues. Germline loops: CDR1 DFQATT, CDR2 SNEGSKA (reference sequence). The V segment lost 1 base and the J segment 8 bases; nucleotides outside the gene matches: 2. CDR3 DNA sequence: TGCAGTGCTAGAGTACAGGGGGCCGAAAAACTGTTTTTT. It codes for CSARVQGAEKLFF.

This clonotype has a handful of counts. The chain links TRBV20-1 to TRBJ1-4, with D possibly being TRBD1 (5 bases). The germline CDR1 and CDR2 sequences are DFQATT and SNEGSKA (reference sequence). Trimming took 3 bases from V and 8 from J, leaving 22 bases between them. The CDR3 totals 16 residues. Here the CDR3 DNA reads TGCAGTGCTAGTAACAGGAATGGGGTCAATCTGGAAAAACTGTTTTTT. Protein product: CSASNRNGVNLEKLFF.

This clonotype was detected only a few times. The chain recombines TRBV9 with TRBJ1-5; D gene unclear. Trimming cost V 4 bases and J 0 bases, with 11 bases left between them. This CDR3 is built from 15 residues. Germline CDR1 SGDLS, CDR2 YYNGEE. The CDR3 nucleotides read TGTGCCAGCAGCCTAACAGAATATAGCAATCAGCCCCAGCATTTT. Encoded protein: CASSLTEYSNQPQHF.

A remark on this clonotype: At one end, the junction sequence differs from germline, possibly due to a read error. The V gene is TRBV12-3 or TRBV12-4, the J gene TRBJ2-1; 10 positions match TRBD2. The CDR3 is 18 amino acids. This chain's CDR3 is CACSHGVGASGSLVEQFF. CDR3 DNA sequence: TGTGCCTGCAGTCATGGGGTGGGGGCTAGCGGGAGTTTAGTTGAGCAGTTCTTC.

This clonotype was seen a handful of times. The V gene is TRBV20-1, the J gene TRBJ1-5; TRBD1 agrees at 7 bases. Germline loops: CDR1 DFQATT, CDR2 SNEGSKA (reference sequence). The length of the CDR3 is 15 residues. The V segment lost 0 bases and the J segment 3 bases; nucleotides outside the gene matches: 5. This CDR3 reads CSARDWGQSNQPQHF. The CDR3 DNA is TGCAGTGCTAGAGATTGGGGACAGTCCAATCAGCCCCAGCATTTT.

J is TRBJ2-7 and V is TRBV18; TRBD1 is a possible D gene (5 bases). Trimming removed 2 bases from V and 7 bases from J, with 15 bases in between. This CDR3 has 14 amino acids. The germline V gene has CDR1 KGHSH and CDR2 LQKENI. CDR3 residues: CASSPNTGSREQYF. The CDR3 DNA sequence: TGTGCCAGCTCACCAAATACAGGCTCGAGGGAGCAGTACTTC.

This sequence joins TRBV12-3 or TRBV12-4 and TRBJ2-3; D is perhaps TRBD2 (5 bases). The CDR3 length is 15 residues. V was shortened by 3 bases and J by 5 bases, with 15 bases between the two germline ends. The CDR3 here is CASSLILGVRDTQYF. The CDR3 bases are TGTGCCAGCAGTTTGATACTAGGAGTCAGAGATACGCAGTATTTT.

J is TRBJ2-7 and V is TRBV7-8; tentatively, D is TRBD2 (5 bases). This CDR3 spans 15 amino acids. V lost 5 bases, J lost 3 bases, and 17 bases lay in between. Germline CDR1 and CDR2: SGHVS and FQNEAQ. In DNA form, the CDR3 reads TGTGCCAGCAGCGCCGACGGAGGAAGGCACTACGAGCAGTACTTC. Translated, it gives CASSADGGRHYEQYF.

As DNA, the CDR3 is TGCGCCAGCAGCCCGGGGACAGGGGGTGTCTACGAGCAGTACTTC. Protein product: CASSPGTGGVYEQYF. The V gene is TRBV5-1, the J gene TRBJ2-7; 11 bases are shared with TRBD1. CDR1 and CDR2 (germline): SGHRS, YFSETQ. Unmatched junction bases numbered 6, after V lost 4 bases and J lost 3 bases. The CDR3 runs to 15 residues.

This clonotype was found once. J is TRBJ2-5 and V is TRBV5-1; D possibly corresponds to TRBD1 (6 bases). CDR1 and CDR2 from the germline V gene are SGHRS and YFSETQ. Trimming left V 4 bases short and J 4 bases short, with 23 bases between. The CDR3 loop spans 17 amino acids. The CDR3: CASSAWRTRGLGETQYF. The CDR3 DNA reads TGCGCCAGCAGCGCCTGGAGGACGAGGGGGTTGGGAGAGACCCAGTACTTC.

The J gene is TRBJ2-1, the V gene TRBV6-2 or TRBV6-3, with 13 bases that match TRBD2. The CDR3 has 14 residues. The germline gives CDR1 MNHEY, CDR2 SVGEGT. V lost 6 bases to trimming and J lost 8 bases; unmatched junction nucleotides: 4. Here the CDR3 DNA reads TGTGCCAGCAGACTAGCGGGAGGGCCCGATGAGCAGTTCTTC. It yields the protein CASRLAGGPDEQFF.

J is TRBJ1-2 and V is TRBV29-1, with TRBD1 matching over 7 bases. The CDR3 covers 15 residues. The trim removed 4 bases at V and 7 bases at J, leaving 15 bases unmatched. Germline-derived CDR1 and CDR2 are SQVTM and ANQGSEA. This CDR3 reads CSVVENRDSLGGYTF. The CDR3 nucleotides read TGCAGCGTTGTAGAAAACAGGGACAGCCTAGGTGGCTACACCTTC.

The V call is TRBV6-2 or TRBV6-3, the J call TRBJ2-1, with 9 bases matching TRBD1. Germline loops: CDR1 MNHEY, CDR2 SVGEGT. The CDR3 is 13 residues long. Trimming removed 4 bases from V and 9 bases from J; junction bases left unmatched: 4. This CDR3 is CASSFDRGAEQFF. For the CDR3, the DNA is TGTGCCAGCAGTTTCGACAGGGGGGCTGAGCAGTTCTTC.

The chain recombines TRBV3-1 with TRBJ2-1; 8 bases agree with TRBD1. CDR1 and CDR2 from the germline V gene are LGHDT and YNNKEL (reference sequence). The CDR3 is made up of 17 amino acids. With 0 bases clipped from V and 3 bases from J, the junction kept 7 bases outside the gene matches. CDR3 amino acids: CASSQEDRAGDYNEQFF. The DNA of the CDR3 is TGTGCCAGCAGCCAAGAGGACAGGGCTGGGGACTACAATGAGCAGTTCTTC.

Worth noting for this clonotype: The junction differs from germline at one of its ends, possibly a read error. V gene TRBV5-1 combines with J gene TRBJ2-5; 7 nucleotides align to TRBD1. The germline V gene encodes CDR1 SGHRS and CDR2 YFSETQ. This CDR3 is built from 13 residues. This chain's CDR3 is CASSYDREETQYF. The CDR3 DNA reads TGTGCCAGCAGCTACGACAGGGAAGAGACCCAGTACTTC.